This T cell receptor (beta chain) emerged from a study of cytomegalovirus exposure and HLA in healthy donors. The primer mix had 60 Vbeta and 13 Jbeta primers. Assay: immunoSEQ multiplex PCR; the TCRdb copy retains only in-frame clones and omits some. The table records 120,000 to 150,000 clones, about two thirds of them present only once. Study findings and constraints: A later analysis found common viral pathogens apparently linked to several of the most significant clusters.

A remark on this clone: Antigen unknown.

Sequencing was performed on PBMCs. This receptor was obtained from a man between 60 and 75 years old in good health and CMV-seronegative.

CDR3 sequence: CASSLNGGGDEQYF. The DNA for the CDR3 is TGTGCCAGCAGCTTGAATGGGGGAGGTGACGAGCAGTACTTC. The chain is built from TRBV5-4 and TRBJ2-7, with D perhaps matching TRBD2 (6 bases). Germline V gene lookup returns CDR1 SGHNT and CDR2 YYREEE (reference sequence). V dropped 1 base and J dropped 5 bases, with 13 bases sitting between them. This CDR3 region has 14 residues.